This T cell receptor (beta chain) was captured by sequencing in a study of shared clonotypes between healthy human individuals. The study ran the assay at deep level. Sequenced by immunoSEQ multiplex PCR; TCRdb stores in-frame clones only, minus some. The profile shows roughly 810,000 clones, about 96% of them singletons. A remark on this clone: Its antigen is currently unknown.

The junction had 5 bases not matched to a gene; V was cut back by 1 base and J by 5 bases. Germline values: CDR1 SGHDN, CDR2 FVKESK. This CDR3 region has 14 residues. Study results and limitations: The study drew on few donors, limiting represented genetic and exposure-history diversity. Among a few donors, about 5% of naive CD4 clonotypes were found in common. Generation of non-shared clonotypes was less probable than generation of clonotypes shared by all four donors.

The naive CD8 population came from CD45RO-negative cells selected for CCR7, without terminally differentiated effector memory CD45RA+ cells. The V call is TRBV14, the J call TRBJ2-7; 7 bases are a match to TRBD1. The receptor was derived from a young man in good health. Sample: naive CD8+ T cells sorted from blood. The CDR3 here is CASSQGQGPHEQYF. The CDR3 DNA follows: TGTGCCAGCAGCCAAGGACAGGGCCCCCACGAGCAGTACTTC.